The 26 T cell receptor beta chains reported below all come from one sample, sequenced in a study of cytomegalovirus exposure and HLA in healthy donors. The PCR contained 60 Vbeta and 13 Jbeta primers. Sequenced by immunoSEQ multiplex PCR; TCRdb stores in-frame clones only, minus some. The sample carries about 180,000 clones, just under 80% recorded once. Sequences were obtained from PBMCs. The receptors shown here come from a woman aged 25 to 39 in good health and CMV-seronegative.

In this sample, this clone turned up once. The DNA of the CDR3 is TGTGCCAGCTCACCGAGTCGGGGATTCGGAAACTATGGCTACACCTTC. Protein sequence: CASSPSRGFGNYGYTF. This rearrangement joins TRBV18 to TRBJ1-2, with unresolved D. The length of the CDR3 is 16 residues. V lost 3 bases and J lost 2, with 16 bases in between. Per germline, CDR1 KGHSH and CDR2 LQKENI.

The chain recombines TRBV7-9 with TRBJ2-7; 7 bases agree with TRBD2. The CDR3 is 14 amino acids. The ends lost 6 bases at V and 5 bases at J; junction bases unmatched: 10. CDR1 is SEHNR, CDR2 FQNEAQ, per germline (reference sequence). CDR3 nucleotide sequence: TGTGCCAGCAGGCCCGGGACTAACAACAACGAGCAGTACTTC. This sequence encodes CASRPGTNNNEQYF.

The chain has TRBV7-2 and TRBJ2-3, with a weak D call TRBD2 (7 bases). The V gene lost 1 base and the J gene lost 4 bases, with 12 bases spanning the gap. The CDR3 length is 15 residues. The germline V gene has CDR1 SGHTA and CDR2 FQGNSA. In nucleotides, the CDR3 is TGTGCCAGCAGCTTAGTGCGGGGGCCGGCAGATACGCAGTATTTT. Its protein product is CASSLVRGPADTQYF. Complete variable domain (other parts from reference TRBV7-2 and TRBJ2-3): GAGVSQSPSNKVTEKGKDVELRCDPISGHTALYWYRQSLGQGLEFLIYFQGNSAPDKSGLPSDRFSAERTGGSVSTLTIQRTQQEDSAVYLCASSLVRGPADTQYFGPGTRLTVL.

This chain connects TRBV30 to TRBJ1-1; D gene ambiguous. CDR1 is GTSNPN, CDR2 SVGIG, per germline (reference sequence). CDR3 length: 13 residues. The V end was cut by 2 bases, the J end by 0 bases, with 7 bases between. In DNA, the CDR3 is TGTGCCTGGAGTTCGGGGATGAACACTGAAGCTTTCTTT. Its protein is CAWSSGMNTEAFF.

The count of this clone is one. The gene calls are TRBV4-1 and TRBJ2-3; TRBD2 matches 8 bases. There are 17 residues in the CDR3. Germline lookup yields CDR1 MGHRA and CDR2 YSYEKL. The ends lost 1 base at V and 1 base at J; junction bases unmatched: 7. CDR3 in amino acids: CASSQGVGGGRTDTQYF. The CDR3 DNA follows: TGCGCCAGCAGCCAAGGTGTAGGCGGGGGGCGCACAGATACGCAGTATTTT.

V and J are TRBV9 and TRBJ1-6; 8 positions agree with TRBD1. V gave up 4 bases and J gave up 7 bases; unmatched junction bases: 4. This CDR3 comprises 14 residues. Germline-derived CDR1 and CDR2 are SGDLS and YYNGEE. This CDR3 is CASSLTGVNSPLHF. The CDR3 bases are TGTGCCAGCAGCCTGACAGGGGTCAATTCACCCCTCCACTTT. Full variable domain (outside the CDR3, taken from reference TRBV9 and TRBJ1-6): DSGVTQTPKHLITATGQRVTLRCSPRSGDLSVYWYQQSLDQGLQFLIQYYNGEERAKGNILERFSAQQFPDLHSELNLSSLELGDSALYFCASSLTGVNSPLHFGNGTRLTVT.

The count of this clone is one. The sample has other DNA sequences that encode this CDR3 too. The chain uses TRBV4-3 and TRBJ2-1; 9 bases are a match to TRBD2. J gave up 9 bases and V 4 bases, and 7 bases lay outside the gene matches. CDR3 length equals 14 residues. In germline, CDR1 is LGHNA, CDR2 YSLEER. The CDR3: CASSLGLAGGEQFF. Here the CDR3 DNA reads TGCGCCAGCAGCCTGGGACTAGCAGGGGGTGAGCAGTTCTTC.

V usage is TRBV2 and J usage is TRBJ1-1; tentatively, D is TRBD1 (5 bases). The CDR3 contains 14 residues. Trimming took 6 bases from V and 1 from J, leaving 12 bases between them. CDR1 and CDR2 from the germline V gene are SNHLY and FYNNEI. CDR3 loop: CASRFATGNTEAFF. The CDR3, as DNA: TGTGCCAGCAGGTTCGCTACAGGGAACACTGAAGCTTTCTTT.

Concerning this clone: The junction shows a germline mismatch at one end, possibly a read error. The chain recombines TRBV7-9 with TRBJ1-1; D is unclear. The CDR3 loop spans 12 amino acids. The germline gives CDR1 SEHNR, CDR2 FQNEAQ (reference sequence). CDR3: CSSSFHSTEAFF. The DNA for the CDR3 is TGTTCCAGCAGCTTCCACAGCACTGAAGCTTTCTTT.

CDR3 bases: TGTGCCAGCAGTTACTCCGGGCAGGGGTCCTACGAGCAGTACTTC. The encoded protein is CASSYSGQGSYEQYF. The J gene is TRBJ2-7, the V gene TRBV6-5; a possible D gene is TRBD1 (6 bases). The CDR3 runs 15 residues. Deletions cut 0 bases from V and 1 base from J, with 10 bases between. Germline loops: CDR1 MNHEY, CDR2 SVGAGI.

This CDR3 is CAIRGTTDTQYF. CDR3 bases: TGTGCCATCAGGGGGACTACCGATACGCAGTATTTT. This sequence joins TRBV10-3 and TRBJ2-3, with 7 bases aligning to TRBD2. J was trimmed by 6 bases and V by 6 bases; bases with no gene match: 3. Germline V gene lookup returns CDR1 ENHRY and CDR2 SYGVKD. The CDR3 extends over 12 amino acids.

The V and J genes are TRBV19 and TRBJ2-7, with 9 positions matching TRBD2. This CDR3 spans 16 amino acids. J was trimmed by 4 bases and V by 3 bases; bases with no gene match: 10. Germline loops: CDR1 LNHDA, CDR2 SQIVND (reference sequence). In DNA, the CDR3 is TGTGCCAGTAGTATCGTAGCGGGGGCTACCGGATACGAGCAGTACTTC. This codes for CASSIVAGATGYEQYF.

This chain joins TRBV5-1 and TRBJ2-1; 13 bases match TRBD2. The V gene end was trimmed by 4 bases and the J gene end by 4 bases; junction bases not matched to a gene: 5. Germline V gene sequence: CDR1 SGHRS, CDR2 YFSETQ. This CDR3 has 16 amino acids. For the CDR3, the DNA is TGCGCCAGCAGCCCGATGACTAGCGGGGGGTACAATGAGCAGTTCTTC. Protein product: CASSPMTSGGYNEQFF.

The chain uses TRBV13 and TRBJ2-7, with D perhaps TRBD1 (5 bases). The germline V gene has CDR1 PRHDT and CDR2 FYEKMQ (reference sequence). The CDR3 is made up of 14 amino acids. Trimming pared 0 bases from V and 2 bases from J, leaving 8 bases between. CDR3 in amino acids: CASSLGTETYEQYF. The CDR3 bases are TGTGCCAGCAGCTTAGGGACAGAGACCTACGAGCAGTACTTC.

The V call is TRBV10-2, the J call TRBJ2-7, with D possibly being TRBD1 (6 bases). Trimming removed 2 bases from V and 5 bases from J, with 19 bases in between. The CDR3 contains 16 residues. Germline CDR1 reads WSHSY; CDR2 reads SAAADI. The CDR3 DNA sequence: TGCGCCAGCAGTGAGGGTCAGGGGTGGCATCGGGACGAGCAGTACTTC. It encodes CASSEGQGWHRDEQYF.

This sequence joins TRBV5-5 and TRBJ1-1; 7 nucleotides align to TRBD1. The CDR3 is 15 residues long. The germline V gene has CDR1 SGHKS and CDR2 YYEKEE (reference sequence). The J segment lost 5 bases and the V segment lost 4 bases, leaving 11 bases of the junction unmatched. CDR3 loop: CASSLEGASVTEAFF. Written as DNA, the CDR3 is TGTGCCAGCAGCCTGGAGGGGGCGTCGGTGACTGAAGCTTTCTTT. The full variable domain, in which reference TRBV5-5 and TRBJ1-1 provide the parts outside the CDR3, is DAGVTQSPTHLIKTRGQQVTLRCSPISGHKSVSWYQQVLGQGPQFIFQYYEKEERGRGNFPDRFSARQFPNYSSELNVNALLLGDSALYLCASSLEGASVTEAFFGQGTRLTVV.

The CDR3, as DNA: TGTGCCTGGAGCGCCACAGGGACAGTTGGAGAGACCCAGTACTTC. Translation gives CAWSATGTVGETQYF. V is TRBV30 and J is TRBJ2-5; 7 positions match TRBD1. Germline trimming cut 3 bases from V and 4 bases from J; bases unmatched to any gene: 11. From germline, CDR1 is GTSNPN and CDR2 SVGIG (reference sequence). This CDR3 is built from 15 residues.

CDR3 bases: TGTGCCAGCAGCGCTCAACAGGGTGGCGGAGGAGACGAGCAGTTCTTC. This translates into CASSAQQGGGGDEQFF. This chain joins TRBV7-9 and TRBJ2-1; D possibly corresponds to TRBD1 (6 bases). V lost 5 bases and J 10 bases, leaving 24 bases between the germline ends. This CDR3 spans 16 amino acids. Germline V gene lookup returns CDR1 SEHNR and CDR2 FQNEAQ (reference sequence).

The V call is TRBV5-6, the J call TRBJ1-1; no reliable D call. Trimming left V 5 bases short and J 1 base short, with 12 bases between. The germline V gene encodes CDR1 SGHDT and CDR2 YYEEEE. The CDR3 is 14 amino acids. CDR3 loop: CASSSDGENTEAFF. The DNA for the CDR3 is TGTGCCAGCAGTTCTGACGGGGAGAACACTGAAGCTTTCTTT.

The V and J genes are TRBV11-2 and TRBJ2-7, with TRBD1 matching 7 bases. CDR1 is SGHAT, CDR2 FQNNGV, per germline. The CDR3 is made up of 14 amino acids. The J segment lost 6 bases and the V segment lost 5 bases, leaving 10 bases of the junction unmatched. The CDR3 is CASSPDRVGREQYF. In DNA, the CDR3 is TGTGCCAGCAGCCCAGACAGGGTTGGGCGCGAGCAGTACTTC.

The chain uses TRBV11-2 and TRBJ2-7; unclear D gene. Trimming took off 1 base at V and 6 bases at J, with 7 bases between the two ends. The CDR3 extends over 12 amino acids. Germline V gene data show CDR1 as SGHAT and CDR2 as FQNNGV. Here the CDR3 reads CASSLVLSEQYF. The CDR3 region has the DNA TGTGCCAGCAGCTTAGTCTTGTCCGAGCAGTACTTC.

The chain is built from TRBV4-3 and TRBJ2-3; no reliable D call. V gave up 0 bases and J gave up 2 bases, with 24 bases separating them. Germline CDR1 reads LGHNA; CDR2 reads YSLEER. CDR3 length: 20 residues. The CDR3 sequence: CASSQDLDSTAHTLTDTQYF. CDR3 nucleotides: TGCGCCAGCAGCCAAGATTTAGACTCCACCGCGCACACCCTCACAGATACGCAGTATTTT.

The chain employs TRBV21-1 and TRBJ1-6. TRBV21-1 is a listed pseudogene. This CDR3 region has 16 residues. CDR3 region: CASIWGDPHKNSPLHF. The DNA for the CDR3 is TGTGCCAGCATTTGGGGAGACCCTCATAAGAATTCACCCCTCCACTTT.

This CDR3 is CASSFSGQGGNIQYF. For the CDR3, the DNA is TGTGCCAGCAGCTTCTCGGGACAGGGGGGAAACATTCAGTACTTC. The gene calls are TRBV7-9 and TRBJ2-4; TRBD1 agrees at 11 bases. There are 15 residues in the CDR3. Germline CDR1 and CDR2: SEHNR and FQNEAQ (reference sequence). J gave up 6 bases and V 3 bases, and 4 bases lay outside the gene matches. The whole variable domain, remainder taken from reference TRBV7-9 and TRBJ2-4, is DTGVSQNPRHKITKRGQNVTFRCDPISEHNRLYWYRQTLGQGPEFLTYFQNEAQLEKSRLLSDRFSAERPKGSFSTLEIQRTEQGDSAMYLCASSFSGQGGNIQYFGAGTRLSVL.

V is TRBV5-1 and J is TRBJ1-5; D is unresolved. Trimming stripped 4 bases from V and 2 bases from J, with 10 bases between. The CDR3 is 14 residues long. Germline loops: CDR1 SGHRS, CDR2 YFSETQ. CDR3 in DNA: TGCGCCAGCAGCGCGGCCCCTGGCAATCAGCCCCAGCATTTT. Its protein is CASSAAPGNQPQHF.

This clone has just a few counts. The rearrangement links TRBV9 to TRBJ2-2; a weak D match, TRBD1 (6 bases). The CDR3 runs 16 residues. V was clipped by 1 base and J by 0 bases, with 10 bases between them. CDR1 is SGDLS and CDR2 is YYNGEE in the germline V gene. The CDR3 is CASSVTTGSNTGELFF. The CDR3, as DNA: TGTGCCAGCAGCGTAACGACAGGCTCGAACACCGGGGAGCTGTTTTTT.